The subject of this entry is one TCR beta chain. Its antigen is still unknown. One base away there is no much larger clone; base qualities are not given. This specimen comes from a study of T cell responses to AZD1222 COVID-19 vaccine (dated by TCRdb to the early 2020s). Study-level background: A total of about 240 trial participants underwent TCR sequencing, of whom 207 received two doses of AZD1222 and some 26 received two doses of the MenACWY control vaccine. Trial participants were enrolled by age into 18-55, 56-69 and 70-plus year subgroups, with roughly 160, 29 and 62 TCR-sequenced participants respectively.

What the authors observed across the whole study: Reportedly, close to half of the unique spike-specific TCRs recognized epitopes lying outside the regions that are mutated in the B.1.351 and B.1.1.7 variants. A significant rise in spike-specific TCR breadth and depth was observed after two AZD1222 doses relative to day 0 and relative to MenACWY recipients. Participants were mostly white British and included more females than males, and it was suggested by the authors that clonal diversity may have been underestimated. The vaccine-associated CD4 TCRs covered the entire spike protein, and the dominant responses fell in regions 160-218 and 743-854. Conclusions about previously exposed vaccinees were limited because only six AZD1222 recipients were SARS-CoV-2 seropositive at baseline. In the small 56-69-year group, the increase in depth fell short of significance, most likely because of low power. Because no samples from the day 14 peak response were available, repertoires could be characterized only after the peak T cell response.

The time point label corresponds to: about 28 days (+/-7) after the second vaccine dose. Because spike-specific TCR depth and breadth did not differ between the two schedules, AZD1222 recipients who got a second dose at roughly 4 weeks were pooled with those who got a second dose at roughly 12 weeks. Vaccinee samples were obtained from the UK trials COV001 and COV002, which included a single-blind randomized controlled phase 2/3 trial of AZD1222 (ChAdOx1 nCoV-19) in healthy adults. For TCRbeta chain sequencing, PBMC samples were collected from trial participants at day 0 and at day 28 after the second dose. The CDR3 regions of human TCRbeta chains were analyzed by immunosequencing. The paper's processing steps were these. TCRs in the repertoires were compared against a reference library of SARS-CoV-2-specific TCRs that had been generated with the MIRA antigen-specificity platform. Breadth was defined as the fraction of unique TCRs that were SARS-CoV-2-associated, and depth was defined as the fraction of total T cells that were SARS-CoV-2-associated. Using the MIRA data, every spike-specific TCR was mapped to the spike region that the TCR reacted to and assigned to either a CD4 or a CD8 class. Log10-transformed breadth and depth values were compared by one-way ANOVA with Sidak's multiple comparisons tests. TCRdb's version of the immuneACCESS table is confined to in-frame rearrangements and falls short of the full clone set. An unresolved V gene accounts for under half of the shortfall where checked; the remainder is of unknown origin. Clone size and V and J calls were adopted from that table, with D and trimming inferred from the DNA. The sample table contains about 140,000 clones; only one count was recorded for around 90% of them. Clones ranked in the top ten supply approximately 2.8% of the sample.

The germline V gene specifies SGHTA as CDR1 and FQGNSA as CDR2. Relative to germline, V is 1 base shorter and J is 5 bases shorter, with 12 bases between their ends. The CDR3 contains 16 residues, cysteine and phenylalanine counted. Of all the DNA, just the CDR3 is kept, 48 bases in frame from base 1. The specimen comprised peripheral blood, sampled 28 days after the second AZD1222 dose. The clonotype comes from an adult who received the AZD1222 COVID-19 vaccine. The rearranged segments are TRBV7-2 and TRBJ1-6; no D gene call is confident. The nucleotides read TGTGCCAGCAGCTTAGGGTGGAACGGGGATAATTCACCCCTCCACTTT. Its protein reads: CASSLGWNGDNSPLHF.